This T cell receptor beta chain stems from a study of T cell changes during pregnancy in multiple sclerosis. Produced via immunoSEQ multiplex PCR; TCRdb's table is partial and in-frame only. The sample contains about 75,000 clones, 80% to 90% of which appear only once. The length of the CDR3 is 13 residues. Germline V gene data show CDR1 as SGHTA and CDR2 as FQGNSA. J gave up 9 bases and V 5 bases, and 10 bases lay outside the gene matches. This sample comprised peripheral blood, obtained in the first trimester of pregnancy. The chain is built from TRBV7-2 and TRBJ2-7, with 7 bases aligning to TRBD1. The sequence derives from a female donor in good health, enrolled as a control in a pregnancy study. The CDR3 region is CASSGDSYERQYF. The CDR3 coding sequence is TGTGCCAGCAGCGGGGACAGCTACGAGAGGCAGTACTTC.